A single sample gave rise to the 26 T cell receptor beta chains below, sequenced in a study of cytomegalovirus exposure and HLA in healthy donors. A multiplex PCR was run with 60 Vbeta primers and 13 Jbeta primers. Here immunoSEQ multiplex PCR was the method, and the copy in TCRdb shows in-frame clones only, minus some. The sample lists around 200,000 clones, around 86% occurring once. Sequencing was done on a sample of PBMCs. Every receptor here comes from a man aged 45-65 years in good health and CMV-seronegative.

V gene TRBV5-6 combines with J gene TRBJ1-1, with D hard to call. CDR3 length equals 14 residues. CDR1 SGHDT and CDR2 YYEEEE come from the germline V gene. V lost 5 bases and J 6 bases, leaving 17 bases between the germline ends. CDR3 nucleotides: TGTGCCAGCAGATCGCGAGGGAAAACGGCTGAAGCTTTCTTT. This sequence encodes CASRSRGKTAEAFF. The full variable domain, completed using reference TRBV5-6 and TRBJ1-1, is DAGVTQSPTHLIKTRGQQVTLRCSPKSGHDTVSWYQQALGQGPQFIFQYYEEEERQRGNFPDRFSGHQFPNYSSELNVNALLLGDSALYLCASRSRGKTAEAFFGQGTRLTVV.

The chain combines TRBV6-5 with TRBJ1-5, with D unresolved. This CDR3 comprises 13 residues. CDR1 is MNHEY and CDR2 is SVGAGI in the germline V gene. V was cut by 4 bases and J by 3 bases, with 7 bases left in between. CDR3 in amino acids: CASSSRSNQPQHF. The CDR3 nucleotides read TGTGCCAGCAGTTCGAGATCCAATCAGCCCCAGCATTTT.

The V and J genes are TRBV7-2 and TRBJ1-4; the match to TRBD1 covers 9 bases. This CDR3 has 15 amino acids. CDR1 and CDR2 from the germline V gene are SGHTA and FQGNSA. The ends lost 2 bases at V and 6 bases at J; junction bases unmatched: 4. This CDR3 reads CASSLTGTGYEKLFF. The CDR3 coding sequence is TGTGCCAGCAGCTTAACCGGGACAGGGTATGAAAAACTGTTTTTT.

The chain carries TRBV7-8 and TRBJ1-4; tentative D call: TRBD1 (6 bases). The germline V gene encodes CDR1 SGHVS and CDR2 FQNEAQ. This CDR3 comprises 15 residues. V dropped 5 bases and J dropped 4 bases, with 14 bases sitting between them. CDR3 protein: CASSRMGHGNEKLFF. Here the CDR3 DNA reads TGTGCCAGCAGCCGAATGGGACATGGTAATGAAAAACTGTTTTTT.

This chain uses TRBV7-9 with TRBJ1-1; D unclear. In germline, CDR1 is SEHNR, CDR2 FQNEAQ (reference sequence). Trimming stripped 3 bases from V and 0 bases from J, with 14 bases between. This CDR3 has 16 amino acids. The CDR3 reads CASSFPPPGMNTEAFF. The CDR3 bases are TGTGCCAGCAGCTTCCCCCCGCCAGGCATGAACACTGAAGCTTTCTTT.

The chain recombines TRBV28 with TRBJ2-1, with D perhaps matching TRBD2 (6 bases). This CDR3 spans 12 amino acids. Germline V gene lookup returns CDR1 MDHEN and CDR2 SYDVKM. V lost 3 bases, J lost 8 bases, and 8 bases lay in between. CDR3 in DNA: TGTGCCAGCAGTTTCGGGAGCTATGAGCAGTTCTTC. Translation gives CASSFGSYEQFF. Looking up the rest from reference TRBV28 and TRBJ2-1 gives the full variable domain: DVKVTQSSRYLVKRTGEKVFLECVQDMDHENMFWYRQDPGLGLRLIYFSYDVKMKEKGDIPEGYSVSREKKERFSLILESASTNQTSMYLCASSFGSYEQFFGPGTRLTVL.

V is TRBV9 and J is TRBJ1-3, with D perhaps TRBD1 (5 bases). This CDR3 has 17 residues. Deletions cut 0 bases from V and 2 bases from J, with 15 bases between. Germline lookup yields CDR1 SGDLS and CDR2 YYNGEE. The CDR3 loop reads CASSVEGNRLTGNTIYF. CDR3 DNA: TGTGCCAGCAGCGTAGAGGGGAACAGACTTACTGGAAACACCATATATTTT.

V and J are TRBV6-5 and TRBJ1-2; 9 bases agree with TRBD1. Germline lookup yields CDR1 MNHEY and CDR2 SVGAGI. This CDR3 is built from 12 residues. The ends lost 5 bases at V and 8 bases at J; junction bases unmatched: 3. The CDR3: CASSVQGAGYTF. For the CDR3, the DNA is TGTGCCAGCAGTGTACAGGGGGCGGGCTACACCTTC.

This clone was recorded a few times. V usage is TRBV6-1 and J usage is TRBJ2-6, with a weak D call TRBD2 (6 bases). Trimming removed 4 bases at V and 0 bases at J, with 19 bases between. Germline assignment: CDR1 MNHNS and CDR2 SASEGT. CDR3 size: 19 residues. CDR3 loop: CASSASIAATSSGANVLTF. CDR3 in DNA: TGTGCCAGCAGTGCCTCTATAGCGGCTACGAGCTCTGGGGCCAACGTCCTGACTTTC.

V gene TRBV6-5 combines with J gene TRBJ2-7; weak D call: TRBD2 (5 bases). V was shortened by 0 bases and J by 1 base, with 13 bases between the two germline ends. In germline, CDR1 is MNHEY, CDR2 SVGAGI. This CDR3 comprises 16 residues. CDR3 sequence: CASSYSMFTSSYEQYF. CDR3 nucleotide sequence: TGTGCCAGCAGTTACTCGATGTTCACTAGTTCCTACGAGCAGTACTTC.

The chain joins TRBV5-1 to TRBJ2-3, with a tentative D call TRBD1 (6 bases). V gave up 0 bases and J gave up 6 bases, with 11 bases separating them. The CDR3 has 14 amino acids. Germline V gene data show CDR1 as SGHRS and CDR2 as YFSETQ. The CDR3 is CASSLALGADTQYF. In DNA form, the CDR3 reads TGCGCCAGCAGCTTGGCCTTGGGGGCTGATACGCAGTATTTT.

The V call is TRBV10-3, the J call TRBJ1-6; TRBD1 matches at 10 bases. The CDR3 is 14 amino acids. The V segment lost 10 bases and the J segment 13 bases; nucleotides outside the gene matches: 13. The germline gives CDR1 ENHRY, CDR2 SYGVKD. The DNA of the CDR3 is TGTGCCACCGTGGGAAGACAGGGGGCACTTCCCCTCCACTTT. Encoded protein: CATVGRQGALPLHF.

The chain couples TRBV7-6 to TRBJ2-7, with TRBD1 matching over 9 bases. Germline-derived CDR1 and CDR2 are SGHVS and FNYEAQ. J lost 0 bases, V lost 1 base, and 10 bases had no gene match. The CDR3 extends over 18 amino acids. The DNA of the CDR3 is TGTGCCAGCAGCTTAGAGTCCGGACAGGGGCTCCTCTCCTACGAGCAGTACTTC. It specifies CASSLESGQGLLSYEQYF.

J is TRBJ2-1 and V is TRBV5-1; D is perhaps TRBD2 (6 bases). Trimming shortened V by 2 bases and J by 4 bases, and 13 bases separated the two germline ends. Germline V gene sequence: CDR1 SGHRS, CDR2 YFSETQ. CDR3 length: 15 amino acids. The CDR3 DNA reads TGCGCCAGCAGCTTCGAACTAGCCCCTTACAATGAGCAGTTCTTC. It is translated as CASSFELAPYNEQFF.

DNA for the CDR3: TGTGCCAGCACTCAGGGGACTGGAAACACCATATATTTT. This codes for CASTQGTGNTIYF. The rearrangement uses TRBV6-1 and TRBJ1-3; D possibly corresponds to TRBD1 (6 bases). Germline-derived CDR1 and CDR2 are MNHNS and SASEGT. Between the trimmed V and J ends, which lost 7 bases and 2 bases, there was a span of 9 bases. The CDR3 sequence is 13 residues long.

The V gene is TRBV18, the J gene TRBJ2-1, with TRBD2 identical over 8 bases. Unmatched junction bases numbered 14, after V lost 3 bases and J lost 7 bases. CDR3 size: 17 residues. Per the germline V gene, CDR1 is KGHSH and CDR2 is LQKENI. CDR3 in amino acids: CASSPTPKAGVGNEQFF. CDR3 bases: TGTGCCAGCTCACCCACTCCGAAAGCGGGAGTGGGTAATGAGCAGTTCTTC.

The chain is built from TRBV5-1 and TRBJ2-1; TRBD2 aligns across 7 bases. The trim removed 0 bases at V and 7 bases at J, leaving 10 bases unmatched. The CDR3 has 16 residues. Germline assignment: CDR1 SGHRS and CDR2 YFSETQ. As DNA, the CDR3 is TGCGCCAGCAGCTTGGGGTCTCTGGGACTACCTAATGAGCAGTTCTTC. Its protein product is CASSLGSLGLPNEQFF.

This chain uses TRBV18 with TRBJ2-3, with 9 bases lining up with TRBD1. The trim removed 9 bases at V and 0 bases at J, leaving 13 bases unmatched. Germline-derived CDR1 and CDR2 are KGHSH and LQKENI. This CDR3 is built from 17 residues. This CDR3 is CASKRTGAVPSTDTQYF. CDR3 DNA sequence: TGTGCCAGTAAAAGGACAGGGGCCGTCCCCAGCACAGATACGCAGTATTTT.

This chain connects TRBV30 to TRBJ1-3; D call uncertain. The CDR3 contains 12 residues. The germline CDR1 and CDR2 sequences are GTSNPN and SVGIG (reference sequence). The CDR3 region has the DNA TGTGCGATCGGAGCTCCTGGAAACACCATATATTTT. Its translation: CAIGAPGNTIYF.

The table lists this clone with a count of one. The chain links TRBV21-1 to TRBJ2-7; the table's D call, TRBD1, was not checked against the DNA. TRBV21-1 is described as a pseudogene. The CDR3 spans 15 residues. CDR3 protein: CASSRTADVPYEQYF. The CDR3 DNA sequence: TGTGCCAGCAGCAGGACAGCGGACGTGCCCTACGAGCAGTACTTC.

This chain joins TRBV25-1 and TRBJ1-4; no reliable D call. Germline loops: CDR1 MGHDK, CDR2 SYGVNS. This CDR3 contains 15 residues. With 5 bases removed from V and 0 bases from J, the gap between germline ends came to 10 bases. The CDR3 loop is CASSQNSATNEKLFF. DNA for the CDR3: TGTGCCAGCAGTCAAAACAGTGCAACTAATGAAAAACTGTTTTTT.

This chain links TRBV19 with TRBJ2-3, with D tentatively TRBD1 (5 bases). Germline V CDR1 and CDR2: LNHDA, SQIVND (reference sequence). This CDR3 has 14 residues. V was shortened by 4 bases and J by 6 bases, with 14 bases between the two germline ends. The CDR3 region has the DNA TGTGCCAGTAGTACCACAGGAATCCCTGATACGCAGTATTTT. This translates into CASSTTGIPDTQYF.

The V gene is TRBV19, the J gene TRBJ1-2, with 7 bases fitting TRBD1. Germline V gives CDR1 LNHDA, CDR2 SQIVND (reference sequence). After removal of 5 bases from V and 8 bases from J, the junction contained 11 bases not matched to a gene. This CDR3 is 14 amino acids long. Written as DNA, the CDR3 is TGTGCCAGTAGTTTCAACAGGGGAAGCGCGGGCTACACCTTC. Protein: CASSFNRGSAGYTF.

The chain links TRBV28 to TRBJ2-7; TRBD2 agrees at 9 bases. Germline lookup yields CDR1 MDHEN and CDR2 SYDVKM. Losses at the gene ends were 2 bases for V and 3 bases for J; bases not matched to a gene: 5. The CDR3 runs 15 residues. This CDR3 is CASSLGTSGRYEQYF. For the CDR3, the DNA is TGTGCCAGCAGTTTAGGAACTAGCGGGCGCTACGAGCAGTACTTC.

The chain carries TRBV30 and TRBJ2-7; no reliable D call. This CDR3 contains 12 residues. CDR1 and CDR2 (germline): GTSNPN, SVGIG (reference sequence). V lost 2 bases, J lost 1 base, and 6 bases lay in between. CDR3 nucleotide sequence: TGTGCCTGGAGTTCCGGTTCCTACGAGCAGTACTTC. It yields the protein CAWSSGSYEQYF.

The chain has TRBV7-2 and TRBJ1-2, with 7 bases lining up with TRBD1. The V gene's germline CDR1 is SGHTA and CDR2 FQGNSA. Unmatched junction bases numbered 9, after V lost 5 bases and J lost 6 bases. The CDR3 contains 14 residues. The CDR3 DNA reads TGTGCCAGCAGCCCCCGACAGGGAGTAGATGGCTACACCTTC. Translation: CASSPRQGVDGYTF.